This T cell receptor (beta chain) was profiled in a study of T-cell reconstitution after alpha-beta-depleted transplantation in children. Unique molecular identifiers were built into the TCRbeta library. A single record per CDR3 protein comes from TCRdb applying MiXCR to the PCR reads. The table includes roughly 220,000 distinct CDR3 sequences, around 11% detected once. Trimming removed 4 bases from V and 10 bases from J, with 16 bases in between. Looked up from germline, CDR1 is LGHNA and CDR2 is YSLEER. The length of the CDR3 is 13 residues. V gene TRBV4-3 combines with J gene TRBJ1-2, with D unclear. This sample comprised PBMCs from the stem cell graft donor, obtained from the stem cell graft. This clonotype was sampled from a human donor who donated a stem cell graft to a child with acute lymphoblastic leukemia. The CDR3 nucleotides read TGCGCCAGCAGCCCCGACCCCCATTCGGACTACACCTTC. Residues: CASSPDPHSDYTF.